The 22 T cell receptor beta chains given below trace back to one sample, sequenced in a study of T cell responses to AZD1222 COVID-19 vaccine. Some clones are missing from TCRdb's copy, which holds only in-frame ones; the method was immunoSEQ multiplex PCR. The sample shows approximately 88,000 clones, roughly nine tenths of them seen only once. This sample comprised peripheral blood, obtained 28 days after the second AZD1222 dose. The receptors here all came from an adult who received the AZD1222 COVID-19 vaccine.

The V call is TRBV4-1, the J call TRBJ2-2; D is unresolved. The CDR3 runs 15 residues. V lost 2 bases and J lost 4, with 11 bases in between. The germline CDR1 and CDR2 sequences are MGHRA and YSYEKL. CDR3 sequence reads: CASSQSEGVTGELFF. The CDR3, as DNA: TGCGCCAGCAGCCAATCCGAAGGTGTCACCGGGGAGCTGTTTTTT.

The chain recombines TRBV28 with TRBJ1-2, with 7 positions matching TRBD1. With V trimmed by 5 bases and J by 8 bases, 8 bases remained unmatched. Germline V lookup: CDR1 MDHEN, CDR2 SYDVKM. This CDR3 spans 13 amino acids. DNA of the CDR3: TGTGCCAGCAGTCTACTTAGGGGGCACGGCTACACCTTC. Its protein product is CASSLLRGHGYTF.

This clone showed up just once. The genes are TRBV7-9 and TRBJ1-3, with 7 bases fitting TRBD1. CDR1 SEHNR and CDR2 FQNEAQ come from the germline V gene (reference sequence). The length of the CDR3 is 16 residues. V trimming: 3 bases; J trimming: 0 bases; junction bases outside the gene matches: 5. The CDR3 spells CASSFLGTDSGNTIYF. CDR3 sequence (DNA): TGTGCCAGCAGCTTTCTCGGGACAGACTCTGGAAACACCATATATTTT.

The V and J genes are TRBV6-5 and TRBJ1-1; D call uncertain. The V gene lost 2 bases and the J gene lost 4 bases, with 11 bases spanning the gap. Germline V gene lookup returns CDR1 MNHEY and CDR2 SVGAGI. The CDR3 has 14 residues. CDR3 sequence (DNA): TGTGCCAGCAGTTACAGGACGGCGTTCACTGAAGCTTTCTTT. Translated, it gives CASSYRTAFTEAFF.

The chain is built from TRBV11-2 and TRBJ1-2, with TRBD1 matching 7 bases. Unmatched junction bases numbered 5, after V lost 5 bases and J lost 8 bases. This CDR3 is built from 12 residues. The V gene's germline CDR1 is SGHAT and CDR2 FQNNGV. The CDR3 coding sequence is TGTGCCAGCAGCAAGACAGGGAAGGGCTACACCTTC. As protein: CASSKTGKGYTF.

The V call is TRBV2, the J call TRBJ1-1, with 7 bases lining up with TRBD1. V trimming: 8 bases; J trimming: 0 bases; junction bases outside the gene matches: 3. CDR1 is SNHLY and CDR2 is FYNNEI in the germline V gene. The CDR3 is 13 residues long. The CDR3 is CASGQDMNTEAFF. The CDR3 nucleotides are TGTGCCAGCGGACAGGACATGAACACTGAAGCTTTCTTT.

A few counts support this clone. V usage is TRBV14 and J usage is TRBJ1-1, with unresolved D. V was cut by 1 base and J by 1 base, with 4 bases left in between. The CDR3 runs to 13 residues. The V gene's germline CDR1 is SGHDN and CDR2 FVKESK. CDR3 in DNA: TGTGCCAGCAGCCAAGGGCGGAACACTGAAGCTTTCTTT. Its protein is CASSQGRNTEAFF.

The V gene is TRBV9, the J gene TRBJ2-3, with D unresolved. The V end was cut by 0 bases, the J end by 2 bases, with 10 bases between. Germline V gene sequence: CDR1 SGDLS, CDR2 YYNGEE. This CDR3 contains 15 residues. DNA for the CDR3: TGTGCCAGCAGCGTAGGAAACTCCTACACAGATACGCAGTATTTT. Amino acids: CASSVGNSYTDTQYF. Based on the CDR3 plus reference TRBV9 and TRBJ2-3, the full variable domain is DSGVTQTPKHLITATGQRVTLRCSPRSGDLSVYWYQQSLDQGLQFLIQYYNGEERAKGNILERFSAQQFPDLHSELNLSSLELGDSALYFCASSVGNSYTDTQYFGPGTRLTVL.

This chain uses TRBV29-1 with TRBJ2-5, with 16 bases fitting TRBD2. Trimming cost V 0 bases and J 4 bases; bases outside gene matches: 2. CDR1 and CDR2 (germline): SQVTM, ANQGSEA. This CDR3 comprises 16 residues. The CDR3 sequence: CSVEEGLAGGRETQYF. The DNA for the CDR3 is TGCAGCGTTGAAGAGGGACTAGCGGGGGGGCGAGAGACCCAGTACTTC.

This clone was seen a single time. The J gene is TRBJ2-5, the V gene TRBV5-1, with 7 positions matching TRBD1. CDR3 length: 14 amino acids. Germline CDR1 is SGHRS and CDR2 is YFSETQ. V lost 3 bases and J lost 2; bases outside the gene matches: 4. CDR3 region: CASSSQGVQETQYF. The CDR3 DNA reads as TGCGCCAGCAGCTCGCAGGGGGTTCAAGAGACCCAGTACTTC.

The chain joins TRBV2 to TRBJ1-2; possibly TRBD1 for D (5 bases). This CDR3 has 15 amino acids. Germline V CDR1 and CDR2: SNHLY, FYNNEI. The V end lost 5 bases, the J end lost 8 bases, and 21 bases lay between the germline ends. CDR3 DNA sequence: TGTGCCAGCAGTAACCCCGGGGGGTTACCGCGCGGCTACACCTTC. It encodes CASSNPGGLPRGYTF.

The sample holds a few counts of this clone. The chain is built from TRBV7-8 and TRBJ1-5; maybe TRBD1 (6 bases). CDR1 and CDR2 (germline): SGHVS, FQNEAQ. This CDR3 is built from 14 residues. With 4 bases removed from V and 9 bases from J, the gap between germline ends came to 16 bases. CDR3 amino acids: CASSSERGSGPQHF. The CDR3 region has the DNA TGTGCCAGCAGCTCCGAAAGGGGGAGTGGGCCCCAGCATTTT.

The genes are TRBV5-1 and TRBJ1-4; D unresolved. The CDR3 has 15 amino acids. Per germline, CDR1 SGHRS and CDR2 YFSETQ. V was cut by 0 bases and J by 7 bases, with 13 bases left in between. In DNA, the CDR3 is TGCGCCAGCAGCTTGGTGGGCTCCCTAGGTGAAAAACTGTTTTTT. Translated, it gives CASSLVGSLGEKLFF.

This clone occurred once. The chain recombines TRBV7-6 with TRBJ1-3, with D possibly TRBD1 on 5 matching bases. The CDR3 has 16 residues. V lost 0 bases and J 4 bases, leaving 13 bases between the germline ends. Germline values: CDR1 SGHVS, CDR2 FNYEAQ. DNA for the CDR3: TGTGCCAGCAGCTTAGCCCCCGCAGGGTCAGGAAACACCATATATTTT. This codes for CASSLAPAGSGNTIYF.

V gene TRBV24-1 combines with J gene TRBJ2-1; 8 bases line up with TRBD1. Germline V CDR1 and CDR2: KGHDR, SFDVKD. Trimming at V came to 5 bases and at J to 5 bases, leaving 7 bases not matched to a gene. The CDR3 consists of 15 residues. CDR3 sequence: CATSAAGTGHNEQFF. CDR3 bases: TGTGCCACCAGTGCAGCCGGGACAGGACACAATGAGCAGTTCTTC.

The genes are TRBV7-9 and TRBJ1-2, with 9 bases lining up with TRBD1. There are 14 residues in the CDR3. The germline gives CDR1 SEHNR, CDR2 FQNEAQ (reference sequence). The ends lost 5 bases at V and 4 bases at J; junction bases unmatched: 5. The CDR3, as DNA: TGTGCCAGCAGCGTGGACAGGGGCGGCTATGGCTACACCTTC. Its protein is CASSVDRGGYGYTF.

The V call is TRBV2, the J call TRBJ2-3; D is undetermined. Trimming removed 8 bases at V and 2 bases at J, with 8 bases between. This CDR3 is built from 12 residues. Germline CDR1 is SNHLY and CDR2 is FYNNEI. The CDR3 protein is CASHQLTDTQYF. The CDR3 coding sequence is TGTGCCAGCCACCAGCTCACAGATACGCAGTATTTT.

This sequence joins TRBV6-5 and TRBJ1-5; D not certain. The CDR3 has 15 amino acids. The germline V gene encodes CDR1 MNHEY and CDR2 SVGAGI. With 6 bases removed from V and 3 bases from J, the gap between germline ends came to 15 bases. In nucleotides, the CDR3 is TGTGCCAGCAGCAACACCGAGGCCATCAATCAGCCCCAGCATTTT. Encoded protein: CASSNTEAINQPQHF.

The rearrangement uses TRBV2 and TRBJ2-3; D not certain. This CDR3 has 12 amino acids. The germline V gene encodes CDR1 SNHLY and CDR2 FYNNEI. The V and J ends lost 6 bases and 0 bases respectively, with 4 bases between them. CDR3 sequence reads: CASSPSTDTQYF. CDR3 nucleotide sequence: TGTGCCAGCAGCCCAAGCACAGATACGCAGTATTTT. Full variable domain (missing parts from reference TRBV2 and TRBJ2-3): EPEVTQTPSHQVTQMGQEVILRCVPISNHLYFYWYRQILGQKVEFLVSFYNNEISEKSEIFDDQFSVERPDGSNFTLKIRSTKLEDSAMYFCASSPSTDTQYFGPGTRLTVL.

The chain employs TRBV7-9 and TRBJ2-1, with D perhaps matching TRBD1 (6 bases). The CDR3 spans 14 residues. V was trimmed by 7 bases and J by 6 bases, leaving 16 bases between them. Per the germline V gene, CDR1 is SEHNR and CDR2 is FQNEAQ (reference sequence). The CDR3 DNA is TGTGCCAGCAACCTACAGGGTGCGGGCAATGAGCAGTTCTTC. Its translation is CASNLQGAGNEQFF.

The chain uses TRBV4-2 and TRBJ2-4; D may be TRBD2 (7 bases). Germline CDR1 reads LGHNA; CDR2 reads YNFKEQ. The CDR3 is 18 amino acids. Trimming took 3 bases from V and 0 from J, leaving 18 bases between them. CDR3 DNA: TGTGCCAGCAGCCAGGCCGGGGGGCTAGCGAGAGCCAAAAACATTCAGTACTTC. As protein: CASSQAGGLARAKNIQYF.

CDR3 protein: CASSQGLAGGYSTDTQYF. CDR3 in DNA: TGTGCCAGCAGCCAGGGACTAGCGGGGGGGTATAGCACAGATACGCAGTATTTT. V usage is TRBV3-1 (or the pseudogene TRBV3-2) and J usage is TRBJ2-3, with 16 bases that match TRBD2. Losses at the gene ends were 3 bases for V and 0 bases for J; bases not matched to a gene: 3. This CDR3 has 18 amino acids. The germline gives CDR1 LGHDT, CDR2 YNNKEL (reference sequence).